Below, 32 T cell receptor beta chains from the same sample are listed, as sequenced in a study of T cells after yellow fever vaccination. TCRdb called the 5' RACE reads again in MiXCR, with one record for every CDR3 protein. The sample has hundreds of thousands of distinct CDR3 sequences; around 12% are singletons. Sequencing was performed on CD4+ T cells sorted from PBMCs, taken 15 days after the yellow fever booster vaccination. These receptor sequences come from a man between 18 and 29 years old who received the YFV17D yellow fever vaccine.

The genes are TRBV5-6 and TRBJ1-2; D may be TRBD1 (5 bases). Germline CDR1 SGHDT, CDR2 YYEEEE. The CDR3 spans 14 residues. V was cut by 8 bases and J by 3 bases, with 17 bases left in between. The DNA for the CDR3 is TGTGCCAGGATCAGGGACGGGGGATACTATGGCTACACCTTC. Translated, it gives CARIRDGGYYGYTF.

The chain recombines TRBV7-9 with TRBJ1-4; no firm D call. Germline V gives CDR1 SEHNR, CDR2 FQNEAQ (reference sequence). Trimming took 5 bases from V and 6 from J, leaving 10 bases between them. The CDR3 loop spans 13 amino acids. The CDR3: CASSPSGDEKLFF. The CDR3 coding sequence is TGTGCCAGCAGCCCAAGCGGGGATGAAAAACTGTTTTTT. Filled out from reference TRBV7-9 and TRBJ1-4, the complete variable domain reads DTGVSQNPRHKITKRGQNVTFRCDPISEHNRLYWYRQTLGQGPEFLTYFQNEAQLEKSRLLSDRFSAERPKGSFSTLEIQRTEQGDSAMYLCASSPSGDEKLFFGSGTQLSVL.

The table lists this clonotype with a few counts. V usage is TRBV7-9 and J usage is TRBJ1-5, with D possibly TRBD1 on 5 matching bases. CDR3 length: 16 amino acids. Germline V gene sequence: CDR1 SEHNR, CDR2 FQNEAQ (reference sequence). V gave up 1 base and J gave up 1 base, with 11 bases separating them. The CDR3 nucleotides are TGTGCCAGCAGCTTAGGGGGCAGCATCAGCAATCAGCCCCAGCATTTT. This codes for CASSLGGSISNQPQHF.

V gene TRBV7-9 combines with J gene TRBJ1-1; D unclear. Trimming stripped 5 bases from V and 10 bases from J, with 23 bases between. Germline V CDR1 and CDR2: SEHNR, FQNEAQ (reference sequence). CDR3 length: 15 residues. CDR3 protein: CASSPPLSGNLGAFF. The CDR3 DNA reads TGTGCCAGCAGCCCACCCCTTAGCGGAAACCTAGGAGCTTTCTTT.

The J gene is TRBJ2-3, the V gene TRBV20-1, with D perhaps TRBD1 or TRBD2 (5 bases each). Looked up from germline, CDR1 is DFQATT and CDR2 is SNEGSKA (reference sequence). CDR3 size: 14 residues. Trimming pared 6 bases from V and 2 bases from J, leaving 15 bases between. The CDR3, as DNA: TGCAGTGCCTGGGACCGCCGCTTCACAGATACGCAGTATTTT. Translation gives CSAWDRRFTDTQYF.

This clonotype was observed at least ten times. CDR3 in amino acids: CSVGDGNYGYTF. CDR3 nucleotides: TGCAGCGTGGGGGACGGTAACTATGGCTACACCTTC. The chain is built from TRBV29-1 and TRBJ1-2; tentative D call: TRBD1 (5 bases). This CDR3 region has 12 residues. V shed 6 bases and J shed 1 base, with 9 bases lying between them. Germline V gene sequence: CDR1 SQVTM, CDR2 ANQGSEA.

This clonotype was counted between two and nine times. This chain connects TRBV19 to TRBJ2-3; D is perhaps TRBD2 (6 bases). V gave up 0 bases and J gave up 5 bases, with 18 bases separating them. Germline V gene data show CDR1 as LNHDA and CDR2 as SQIVND (reference sequence). This CDR3 comprises 17 residues. CDR3 residues: CASSIDSGTGNKDTQYF. The DNA of the CDR3 is TGTGCCAGTAGTATAGATAGCGGAACAGGTAACAAAGATACGCAGTATTTT.

In this sample, this clonotype turned up a few times. This rearrangement joins TRBV12-3 or TRBV12-4 to TRBJ2-2, with D perhaps TRBD2 (5 bases). V gave up 3 bases and J gave up 3 bases, with 11 bases separating them. CDR3 length: 15 amino acids. The CDR3: CASSLALADTGELFF. The CDR3 region has the DNA TGTGCCAGCAGTTTGGCGCTAGCAGACACCGGGGAGCTGTTTTTT.

This chain joins TRBV29-1 and TRBJ2-7; the match to TRBD1 covers 9 bases. The J segment lost 3 bases and the V segment lost 0 bases, leaving 3 bases of the junction unmatched. Germline V gene lookup returns CDR1 SQVTM and CDR2 ANQGSEA. The CDR3 is 14 residues long. DNA for the CDR3: TGCAGCGTTGAAGAGGACAGGGGATACTACGAGCAGTACTTC. Its protein product is CSVEEDRGYYEQYF.

The chain joins TRBV7-2 to TRBJ1-1; D is unresolved. Germline V gene lookup returns CDR1 SGHTA and CDR2 FQGNSA. V was trimmed by 1 base and J by 0 bases, leaving 6 bases between them. The CDR3 runs to 14 residues. The CDR3 DNA is TGTGCCAGCAGCTTAGGGACCATGAACACTGAAGCTTTCTTT. The encoded protein is CASSLGTMNTEAFF.

This clonotype was recorded a few times. The CDR3 DNA sequence: TGTGCCAGCAGTAGGGGGGGCCGTTCCTACGAGCAGTACGTC. Its protein product is CASSRGGRSYEQYV. This sequence joins TRBV6-5 and TRBJ2-7; weak D call: TRBD2 (7 bases). Germline V lookup: CDR1 MNHEY, CDR2 SVGAGI. The V end lost 5 bases, the J end lost 1 base, and 12 bases lay between the germline ends. The CDR3 covers 14 residues.

In this sample, this clonotype turned up a few times. The V gene is TRBV6-5, the J gene TRBJ2-7, with D tentatively TRBD1 or TRBD2 (6 bases each). The length of the CDR3 is 17 residues. Looked up from germline, CDR1 is MNHEY and CDR2 is SVGAGI. Between the trimmed V and J ends, which lost 0 bases and 4 bases, there was a span of 19 bases. The DNA for the CDR3 is TGTGCCAGCAGTTACTCGTCCGGGGGCGAAGGGGAGTACGAGCAGTACTTC. It specifies CASSYSSGGEGEYEQYF.

A few counts support this clonotype. The chain joins TRBV24-1 to TRBJ2-5; D call uncertain. Germline CDR1 KGHDR, CDR2 SFDVKD. Trimming took 4 bases from V and 5 from J, leaving 4 bases between them. The length of the CDR3 is 11 residues. CDR3 DNA sequence: TGTGCCACCAGTGAGTGGGAGACCCAGTACTTC. Translated, it gives CATSEWETQYF.

The chain is built from TRBV29-1 and TRBJ1-2, with 7 nucleotides matching TRBD1. Germline V gene lookup returns CDR1 SQVTM and CDR2 ANQGSEA. The V and J ends lost 8 bases and 3 bases, in that order; junction bases with no gene match: 6. The CDR3 has 12 residues. The CDR3: CSTDRIDYGYTF. The CDR3 bases are TGCAGCACGGACAGGATCGACTATGGCTACACCTTC. Looking up the rest from reference TRBV29-1 and TRBJ1-2 gives the full variable domain: SAVISQKPSRDICQRGTSLTIQCQVDSQVTMMFWYRQQPGQSLTLIATANQGSEATYESGFVIDKFPISRPNLTFSTLTVSNMSPEDSSIYLCSTDRIDYGYTFGSGTRLTVV.

This clonotype was counted a few times. The chain links TRBV7-9 to TRBJ2-7; 13 nucleotides line up with TRBD2. The CDR3 length is 17 residues. The ends lost 5 bases at V and 5 bases at J; junction bases unmatched: 12. Germline V gene lookup returns CDR1 SEHNR and CDR2 FQNEAQ (reference sequence). The CDR3 loop reads CASSRSGTSGTMDEQYV. CDR3 coding DNA: TGTGCCAGCAGCCGTTCCGGGACTAGCGGGACTATGGACGAGCAGTACGTC.

V gene TRBV11-2 combines with J gene TRBJ1-2; D perhaps matches TRBD1 (5 bases). V lost 3 bases and J lost 4, with 9 bases in between. Germline V gene lookup returns CDR1 SGHAT and CDR2 FQNNGV. The CDR3 is 13 amino acids. CDR3 coding DNA: TGTGCCAGCAGCTTTCAAGGGACCTATGGCTACACCTTC. Protein sequence: CASSFQGTYGYTF.

Remarks on this clonotype: One end of the junction fails to match germline, which may point to a read error. The chain couples TRBV5-1 to TRBJ2-1; no definite D call. The length of the CDR3 is 15 residues. CDR1 and CDR2 from the germline V gene are SGHRS and YFSETQ. CDR3 protein: CASGLGVGLVGEQFF. The CDR3 nucleotides read TGCGCCAGCGGCTTGGGTGTAGGCCTCGTTGGTGAGCAGTTCTTC. Combining the CDR3 with reference TRBV5-1 and TRBJ2-1 gives the whole variable domain KAGVTQTPRYLIKTRGQQVTLSCSPISGHRSVSWYQQTPGQGLQFLFEYFSETQRNKGNFPGRFSGRQFSNSRSEMNVSTLELGDSALYLCASGLGVGLVGEQFFGPGTRLTVL.

Only a few counts were recorded for this clonotype. The V and J genes are TRBV7-2 and TRBJ2-2; D is perhaps TRBD1 or TRBD2 (5 bases each). This CDR3 spans 15 amino acids. V lost 4 bases, J lost 3 bases, and 12 bases lay in between. Germline CDR1 reads SGHTA; CDR2 reads FQGNSA. The CDR3 here is CASSWGPLDTGELFF. CDR3 coding DNA: TGTGCCAGCAGCTGGGGACCCCTCGACACCGGGGAGCTGTTTTTT.

This chain uses TRBV6-5 with TRBJ2-1; D unresolved. The CDR3 totals 17 residues. The germline V gene has CDR1 MNHEY and CDR2 SVGAGI. Trimming pared 0 bases from V and 0 bases from J, leaving 12 bases between. CDR3 in DNA: TGTGCCAGCAGTTACTCGCCCATGTACAGCTCCTACAATGAGCAGTTCTTC. This gives the protein CASSYSPMYSSYNEQFF.

This clonotype was counted only a few times. The chain recombines TRBV7-9 with TRBJ1-5; no clear D. This CDR3 contains 12 residues. Trimming removed 2 bases at V and 3 bases at J, with 2 bases between. In germline, CDR1 is SEHNR, CDR2 FQNEAQ (reference sequence). The DNA for the CDR3 is TGTGCCAGCAGCTTACACAATCAGCCCCAGCATTTT. This codes for CASSLHNQPQHF. The full variable domain, rest sourced from reference TRBV7-9 and TRBJ1-5, is DTGVSQNPRHKITKRGQNVTFRCDPISEHNRLYWYRQTLGQGPEFLTYFQNEAQLEKSRLLSDRFSAERPKGSFSTLEIQRTEQGDSAMYLCASSLHNQPQHFGDGTRLSIL.

The V gene is TRBV6-5, the J gene TRBJ1-6; D remains ambiguous. The V end was cut by 2 bases, the J end by 7 bases, with 6 bases between. Germline V gives CDR1 MNHEY, CDR2 SVGAGI. This CDR3 region has 13 residues. The CDR3 DNA reads as TGTGCCAGCAGTTACGACTTCAATTCACCCCTCCACTTT. It codes for CASSYDFNSPLHF.

This clonotype came up a few times. The genes are TRBV18 and TRBJ1-2; D remains ambiguous. Trimming left V 6 bases short and J 4 bases short, with 12 bases between. Germline assignment: CDR1 KGHSH and CDR2 LQKENI. CDR3 length: 13 amino acids. CDR3 sequence reads: CASSPMDGYGYTF. As DNA, the CDR3 is TGTGCCAGCTCGCCTATGGACGGCTATGGCTACACCTTC.

There are many counts of this clonotype. This sequence joins TRBV18 and TRBJ2-7; 7 positions agree with TRBD1. The CDR3 extends over 14 amino acids. V shed 4 bases and J 5 bases; nucleotides not matched to a gene: 8. Germline-derived CDR1 and CDR2 are KGHSH and LQKENI. The CDR3 nucleotides read TGTGCCAGCTCACGCCGACAGGGAGTCGACGAGCAGTACGTC. Residues: CASSRRQGVDEQYV.

This clonotype was detected only a few times. The chain couples TRBV2 to TRBJ2-7, with 7 bases aligning to TRBD1. CDR1 is SNHLY, CDR2 FYNNEI, per germline. Unmatched junction bases numbered 5, after V lost 6 bases and J lost 3 bases. The CDR3 consists of 13 residues. The CDR3 coding sequence is TGTGCCAGCAGGAGGGACAGTAACTACGAGCAGTACGTC. This gives the protein CASRRDSNYEQYV.

The rearrangement joins TRBV20-1 to TRBJ1-3, with 10 positions matching TRBD1. Germline V lookup: CDR1 DFQATT, CDR2 SNEGSKA (reference sequence). CDR3 length: 17 amino acids. V shed 1 base and J 4 bases; nucleotides not matched to a gene: 10. The CDR3 DNA reads as TGCAGTGCTAGAGGAGGGACGGGACAGGGGTTCGGAAACACCATATATTTT. It codes for CSARGGTGQGFGNTIYF.

This clonotype has a handful of counts. The chain combines TRBV7-8 with TRBJ2-7, with a tentative D call TRBD2 (6 bases). Germline V gene sequence: CDR1 SGHVS, CDR2 FQNEAQ. Trimming stripped 5 bases from V and 3 bases from J, with 17 bases between. This CDR3 region has 15 residues. The CDR3 is CASSREGRGNYEQYF. The CDR3 coding sequence is TGTGCCAGCAGCCGTGAGGGCCGGGGGAACTACGAGCAGTACTTC. Full variable domain (rest looked up from reference TRBV7-8 and TRBJ2-7): GAGVSQSPRYKVAKRGQDVALRCDPISGHVSLFWYQQALGQGPEFLTYFQNEAQLDKSGLPSDRFFAERPEGSVSTLKIQRTQQEDSAVYLCASSREGRGNYEQYFGPGTRLTVT.

The table lists this clonotype with a count of one. This chain uses TRBV27 with TRBJ1-5; D is unclear. CDR3 length: 17 residues. The germline V gene has CDR1 MNHEY and CDR2 SMNVEV (reference sequence). V lost 4 bases, J lost 5 bases, and 21 bases lay in between. The CDR3 sequence: CASSSRADPLSYQPQHF. For the CDR3, the DNA is TGTGCCAGCAGTTCCCGAGCAGACCCCCTTTCGTATCAGCCCCAGCATTTT.

Only a few counts were recorded for this clonotype. The CDR3 spells CASSSRAGSEKLFF. The CDR3 bases are TGTGCCAGCAGCTCCCGGGCAGGGAGTGAAAAACTGTTTTTT. The chain has TRBV7-9 and TRBJ1-4; perhaps TRBD1 as D (5 bases). The CDR3 extends over 14 amino acids. V was trimmed by 4 bases and J by 7 bases, leaving 13 bases between them. Germline V gene sequence: CDR1 SEHNR, CDR2 FQNEAQ (reference sequence).

This clonotype has just a few counts. At one of its ends the junction is not consistent with the germline gene, which may arise from a read error. The chain carries TRBV7-9 and TRBJ1-3; 10 positions agree with TRBD1. The CDR3 loop spans 14 amino acids. Germline CDR1 is SEHNR and CDR2 is FQNEAQ (reference sequence). CDR3 nucleotide sequence: TGTGCCAGCAGCTCTGGGGGGACAGGGGCCACACGGAATTTT. It translates to CASSSGGTGATRNF.

V usage is TRBV5-4 and J usage is TRBJ1-1; TRBD1 matches 9 bases. The V and J ends lost 5 bases and 4 bases, in that order; junction bases with no gene match: 9. The germline CDR1 and CDR2 sequences are SGHNT and YYREEE (reference sequence). CDR3 size: 15 residues. The CDR3 reads CASRGTGSGLTEAFF. As DNA, the CDR3 is TGTGCCAGCAGGGGGACAGGGAGCGGCCTCACTGAAGCTTTCTTT.

The chain is built from TRBV12-5 and TRBJ2-3; D is unresolved. The CDR3 is made up of 11 amino acids. V was shortened by 5 bases and J by 6 bases, with 6 bases between the two germline ends. Germline V gene data show CDR1 as LGHNT and CDR2 as FRNRAP. Written as DNA, the CDR3 is TGTGCTAGTGGTAGGGTGGATACGCAGTATTTT. Translated: CASGRVDTQYF.

Note on this clonotype: Its ends do not fully match the called genes, so a read error is possible. V is TRBV7-2 and J is TRBJ2-3; D possibly corresponds to TRBD2 (5 bases). The germline gives CDR1 SGHTA, CDR2 FQGNSA. This CDR3 contains 12 residues. As DNA, the CDR3 is TGTGCCAACAGCTTAGCGCGGGATACGCAGTATTTT. Translated, it gives CANSLARDTQYF.